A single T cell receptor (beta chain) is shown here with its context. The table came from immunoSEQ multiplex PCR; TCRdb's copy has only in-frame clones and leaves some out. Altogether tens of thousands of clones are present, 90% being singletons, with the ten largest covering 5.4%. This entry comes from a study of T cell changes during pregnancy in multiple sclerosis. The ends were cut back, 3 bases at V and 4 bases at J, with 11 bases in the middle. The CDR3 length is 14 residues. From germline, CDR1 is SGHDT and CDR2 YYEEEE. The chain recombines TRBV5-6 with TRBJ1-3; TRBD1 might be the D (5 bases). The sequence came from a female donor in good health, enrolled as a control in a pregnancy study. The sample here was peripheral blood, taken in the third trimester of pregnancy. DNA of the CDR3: TGTGCCAGCAGCTCTCAGGGAACAGGAAACACCATATATTTT. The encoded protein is CASSSQGTGNTIYF. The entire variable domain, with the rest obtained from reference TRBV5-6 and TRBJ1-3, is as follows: DAGVTQSPTHLIKTRGQQVTLRCSPKSGHDTVSWYQQALGQGPQFIFQYYEEEERQRGNFPDRFSGHQFPNYSSELNVNALLLGDSALYLCASSSQGTGNTIYFGEGSWLTVV.